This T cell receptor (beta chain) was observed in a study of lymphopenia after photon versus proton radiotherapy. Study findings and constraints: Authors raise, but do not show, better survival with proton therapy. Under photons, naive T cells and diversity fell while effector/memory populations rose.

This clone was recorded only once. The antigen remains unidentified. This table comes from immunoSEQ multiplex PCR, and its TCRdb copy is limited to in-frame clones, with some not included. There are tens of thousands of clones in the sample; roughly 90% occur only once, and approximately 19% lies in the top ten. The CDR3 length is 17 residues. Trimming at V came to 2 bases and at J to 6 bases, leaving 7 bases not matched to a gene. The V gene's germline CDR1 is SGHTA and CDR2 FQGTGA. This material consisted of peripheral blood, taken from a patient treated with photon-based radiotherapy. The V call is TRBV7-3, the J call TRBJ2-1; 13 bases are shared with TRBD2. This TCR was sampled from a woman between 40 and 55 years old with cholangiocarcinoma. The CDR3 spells CASSLLPGTSGINEQFF. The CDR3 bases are TGTGCCAGCAGCTTACTCCCCGGGACTAGCGGGATCAATGAGCAGTTCTTC.